Below, 27 T cell receptor beta chains from the same sample are listed, as sequenced in a study of shared clonotypes between healthy human individuals. Data came from immunoSEQ multiplex PCR; TCRdb stores just in-frame clones and leaves some out. The table records 550,000 to 850,000 clones, about 74% of them present only once. Sequenced: memory CD4+ T cells sorted from blood. Sample subset: CD45RA-negative fraction. The source is a woman aged 25 to 39 in good health.

V gene TRBV11-2 combines with J gene TRBJ2-1, with 9 bases matching TRBD2. CDR3 length: 15 amino acids. From germline, CDR1 is SGHAT and CDR2 FQNNGV. Losses at the gene ends were 1 base for V and 2 bases for J; bases not matched to a gene: 0. The CDR3 nucleotides are TGTGCCAGCAGCTTAGGGACTAGCGCCTACAATGAGCAGTTCTTC. Protein product: CASSLGTSAYNEQFF.

This clone was counted at least ten times. Other nucleotide sequences from this sample produce the same CDR3. This sequence joins TRBV5-1 and TRBJ2-7, with 14 positions matching TRBD2. Germline lookup yields CDR1 SGHRS and CDR2 YFSETQ. V lost 4 bases, J lost 6 bases, and 6 bases stayed unmatched. The CDR3 spans 15 residues. The CDR3 sequence: CASSGGLAGGSEQYF. The CDR3 DNA sequence: TGCGCCAGCAGCGGCGGACTAGCGGGAGGTTCCGAGCAGTACTTC. Using reference TRBV5-1 and TRBJ2-7 for the parts outside the CDR3, the full variable domain is KAGVTQTPRYLIKTRGQQVTLSCSPISGHRSVSWYQQTPGQGLQFLFEYFSETQRNKGNFPGRFSGRQFSNSRSEMNVSTLELGDSALYLCASSGGLAGGSEQYFGPGTRLTVT.

This clone was counted a single time. This sequence joins TRBV11-2 and TRBJ2-2, with 8 bases aligning to TRBD2. CDR3 length: 16 residues. Germline V gene lookup returns CDR1 SGHAT and CDR2 FQNNGV. Trimming at V came to 5 bases and at J to 7 bases, leaving 12 bases not matched to a gene. CDR3 coding DNA: TGTGCCAGCAGCCACCCGAGAGCGGGAGCGGGCGGGGAGCTGTTTTTT. Translated, it gives CASSHPRAGAGGELFF.

This clone was observed a few times. The chain links TRBV7-6 to TRBJ2-3, with 7 positions matching TRBD2. Germline CDR1 reads SGHVS; CDR2 reads FNYEAQ. The junction had 6 bases not matched to a gene; V was cut back by 4 bases and J by 8 bases. This CDR3 spans 13 amino acids. The chain's CDR3 is CASSSQRDVTQYF. The CDR3 DNA sequence: TGTGCCAGCAGCTCCCAGCGGGACGTTACGCAGTATTTT.

The rearrangement joins TRBV6-5 to TRBJ1-3, with TRBD1 matching over 7 bases. Germline trimming cut 3 bases from V and 9 bases from J; bases unmatched to any gene: 14. The CDR3 has 16 residues. The germline gives CDR1 MNHEY, CDR2 SVGAGI. The CDR3 nucleotides read TGTGCCAGCAGTTATTGTGACAGGGCTCTTTTTGGCACCATATATTTT. This gives the protein CASSYCDRALFGTIYF.

V and J are TRBV28 and TRBJ2-7, with D perhaps matching TRBD1 (6 bases). The germline V and J ends were trimmed by 7 bases and 3 bases, with 10 bases remaining between them. Germline loops: CDR1 MDHEN, CDR2 SYDVKM. The CDR3 spans 12 residues. CDR3 sequence: CASNIQGYEQYF. DNA of the CDR3: TGTGCCAGCAATATACAGGGCTACGAGCAGTACTTC. Based on the CDR3 plus reference TRBV28 and TRBJ2-7, the full variable domain is DVKVTQSSRYLVKRTGEKVFLECVQDMDHENMFWYRQDPGLGLRLIYFSYDVKMKEKGDIPEGYSVSREKKERFSLILESASTNQTSMYLCASNIQGYEQYFGPGTRLTVT.

In regard to this clone: A much larger clone is a single base away; this may be a read error. The chain is built from TRBV11-2 and TRBJ2-1; no definite D call. This CDR3 region has 10 residues. V lost 5 bases to trimming and J lost 7 bases, with 3 bases between them. In germline, CDR1 is SGHAT, CDR2 FQNNGV. The CDR3 DNA reads as TGTGCCAGCAGCCTAAATGAGCAGTTCTTC. Its translation: CASSLNEQFF.

The chain joins TRBV7-6 to TRBJ2-1; 10 bases align to TRBD1. V lost 5 bases and J lost 8; bases outside the gene matches: 6. The CDR3 consists of 14 residues. Germline CDR1 is SGHVS and CDR2 is FNYEAQ. The CDR3 is CASSRGQGKDEQFF. The CDR3 DNA follows: TGTGCCAGCAGCCGGGGACAGGGGAAAGATGAGCAGTTCTTC.

This clone has just a few counts. The chain links TRBV5-1 to TRBJ2-3; no definite D call. This CDR3 region has 14 residues. CDR1 and CDR2 from the germline V gene are SGHRS and YFSETQ. V was pared by 0 bases and J by 0 bases, with 5 bases between. As DNA, the CDR3 is TGCGCCAGCAGCTTGGAAAAAAGCACAGATACGCAGTATTTT. It is translated as CASSLEKSTDTQYF.

The chain couples TRBV28 to TRBJ2-7, with 11 bases identical to TRBD2. The CDR3 is 16 amino acids. Looked up from germline, CDR1 is MDHEN and CDR2 is SYDVKM. V lost 4 bases and J lost 2; bases outside the gene matches: 7. This chain's CDR3 is CASSSTRLAGTYEQYF. The CDR3 bases are TGTGCCAGCAGTTCCACTAGACTAGCGGGGACCTACGAGCAGTACTTC.

The genes are TRBV19 and TRBJ2-1, with unresolved D. The CDR3 covers 14 residues. The ends were cut back, 1 base at V and 4 bases at J, with 8 bases in the middle. The germline V gene has CDR1 LNHDA and CDR2 SQIVND (reference sequence). The CDR3 is CASSIGSRYNEQFF. CDR3 sequence (DNA): TGTGCCAGTAGTATAGGGTCGAGGTACAATGAGCAGTTCTTC.

This rearrangement joins TRBV28 to TRBJ2-1; weak D call: TRBD2 (6 bases). The CDR3 is 15 residues long. The V end was cut by 4 bases, the J end by 4 bases, with 14 bases between. The germline V gene encodes CDR1 MDHEN and CDR2 SYDVKM. CDR3 residues: CASSSPEAGYNEQFF. The CDR3 nucleotides are TGTGCCAGCAGTTCCCCTGAGGCGGGGTACAATGAGCAGTTCTTC.

The CDR3 region has the DNA TGTGCCAGCAGCTTAGGGGCAGGACTAGCAGGGACCCAGTACTTC. It yields the protein CASSLGAGLAGTQYF. This chain uses TRBV7-8 with TRBJ2-5; 8 positions agree with TRBD2. J was trimmed by 7 bases and V by 1 base; bases with no gene match: 8. Germline V CDR1 and CDR2: SGHVS, FQNEAQ. This CDR3 contains 15 residues.

V gene TRBV4-1 combines with J gene TRBJ2-2, with a weak D call TRBD2 (5 bases). Between the trimmed V and J ends, which lost 1 base and 2 bases, there was a span of 20 bases. Germline CDR1 MGHRA, CDR2 YSYEKL. The CDR3 is 19 residues long. The CDR3 reads CASSQGRLSAERNTGELFF. The CDR3 coding sequence is TGCGCCAGCAGCCAAGGACGCCTTTCAGCGGAGCGTAACACCGGGGAGCTGTTTTTT.

The chain has TRBV6-6 and TRBJ1-1, with D unresolved. The CDR3 loop spans 13 amino acids. The germline CDR1 and CDR2 sequences are MNHNY and SVGAGI (reference sequence). Between the trimmed V and J ends, which lost 5 bases and 1 base, there was a span of 8 bases. CDR3 coding DNA: TGTGCCAGCAGTCGATATGCGAACACTGAAGCTTTCTTT. Its translation: CASSRYANTEAFF.

The chain carries TRBV6-1 and TRBJ1-4; D remains unclear. The CDR3 contains 13 residues. Trimming stripped 6 bases from V and 0 bases from J, with 5 bases between. Germline V CDR1 and CDR2: MNHNS, SASEGT. The CDR3 nucleotides read TGTGCCAGCAGAGTTGCAACTAATGAAAAACTGTTTTTT. As protein: CASRVATNEKLFF.

Details on this clone: The sample has other DNA sequences that encode this CDR3 too. V gene TRBV28 combines with J gene TRBJ2-7; D uncertain. The CDR3 is 14 amino acids. The V gene's germline CDR1 is MDHEN and CDR2 SYDVKM. Trimming removed 3 bases from V and 4 bases from J, with 13 bases in between. CDR3 amino acids: CASSLPGRSYEQYF. CDR3 bases: TGTGCCAGCAGTTTGCCGGGCAGGTCGTACGAGCAGTACTTC.

This clone is a singleton in its sample. The chain is built from TRBV7-2 and TRBJ2-3, with 8 bases that match TRBD1. Germline V gene data show CDR1 as SGHTA and CDR2 as FQGNSA. V lost 3 bases and J lost 3; bases outside the gene matches: 5. This CDR3 is 15 amino acids long. As DNA, the CDR3 is TGTGCCAGCAGCTTCGGACAGGGAGTTACAGATACGCAGTATTTT. It codes for CASSFGQGVTDTQYF.

The CDR3 DNA follows: TGTGCCAGCAGCCAAGATAGCCGGACTAGCTACGAGCAGTACTTC. Translating gives CASSQDSRTSYEQYF. V and J are TRBV4-2 and TRBJ2-7, with 7 positions matching TRBD2. Losses at the gene ends were 0 bases for V and 3 bases for J; bases not matched to a gene: 5. Germline-derived CDR1 and CDR2 are LGHNA and YNFKEQ. CDR3 length equals 15 residues.

The genes are TRBV28 and TRBJ1-2; maybe TRBD1 (5 bases). Deletions cut 6 bases from V and 4 bases from J, with 12 bases between. This CDR3 has 13 amino acids. Germline CDR1 reads MDHEN; CDR2 reads SYDVKM. The CDR3 bases are TGTGCCAGCAGATTAATAGGGGCCTATGGCTACACCTTC. This encodes CASRLIGAYGYTF.

Comment on this clone: Other DNA variants within this sample encode the same CDR3. The chain couples TRBV28 to TRBJ2-7; TRBD2 is a possible D gene (5 bases). Germline CDR1 and CDR2: MDHEN and SYDVKM. This CDR3 contains 13 residues. V was pared by 3 bases and J by 4 bases, with 10 bases between. CDR3 sequence: CASSFGGSYEQYF. The CDR3 DNA reads as TGTGCCAGCAGTTTCGGCGGGTCATACGAGCAGTACTTC.

The V call is TRBV7-2, the J call TRBJ2-7; 13 bases agree with TRBD2. Germline V gene sequence: CDR1 SGHTA, CDR2 FQGNSA. The CDR3 spans 17 residues. The junction had 11 bases not matched to a gene; V was cut back by 5 bases and J by 4 bases. CDR3 DNA: TGTGCCAGCAGCGCCCGGACTAGCGGGAGCTGGCCATACGAGCAGTACTTC. Translation gives CASSARTSGSWPYEQYF. Using reference TRBV7-2 and TRBJ2-7 for the parts outside the CDR3, the full variable domain is GAGVSQSPSNKVTEKGKDVELRCDPISGHTALYWYRQSLGQGLEFLIYFQGNSAPDKSGLPSDRFSAERTGGSVSTLTIQRTQQEDSAVYLCASSARTSGSWPYEQYFGPGTRLTVT.

The chain joins TRBV28 to TRBJ1-5; no reliable D call. CDR1 MDHEN and CDR2 SYDVKM come from the germline V gene. The CDR3 totals 14 residues. V lost 2 bases and J lost 7, with 12 bases in between. The CDR3 protein is CASSLLGIRQPQHF. CDR3 nucleotides: TGTGCCAGCAGTTTACTAGGGATAAGACAGCCCCAGCATTTT.

Here the CDR3 reads CASSWGHGETQYF. The DNA for the CDR3 is TGCGCCAGCAGCTGGGGTCACGGAGAGACCCAGTACTTC. This chain joins TRBV5-1 and TRBJ2-5; D uncertain. The CDR3 loop spans 13 amino acids. The germline CDR1 and CDR2 sequences are SGHRS and YFSETQ. The germline V and J ends were trimmed by 3 bases and 4 bases, with 10 bases remaining between them. Filled out from reference TRBV5-1 and TRBJ2-5, the complete variable domain reads KAGVTQTPRYLIKTRGQQVTLSCSPISGHRSVSWYQQTPGQGLQFLFEYFSETQRNKGNFPGRFSGRQFSNSRSEMNVSTLELGDSALYLCASSWGHGETQYFGPGTRLLVL.

CDR3 protein: CASTRTRLDNEQFF. For the CDR3, the DNA is TGTGCCAGCACGCGGACTAGGTTAGACAATGAGCAGTTCTTC. The V call is TRBV27, the J call TRBJ2-1; 7 bases fit TRBD2. Germline CDR1 reads MNHEY; CDR2 reads SMNVEV (reference sequence). This CDR3 region has 14 residues. V dropped 7 bases and J dropped 5; count of bases not matched to a gene: 8.

V usage is TRBV5-8 and J usage is TRBJ2-7; the D is unclear. The CDR3 consists of 13 residues. The V end was cut by 4 bases, the J end by 3 bases, with 11 bases between. Germline lookup yields CDR1 SGHTS and CDR2 YDEGEE. The CDR3 nucleotides read TGTGCCAGCAGCCAAGATCTCCTCTACGAGCAGTACTTC. Translating it yields CASSQDLLYEQYF.

DNA for the CDR3: TGTGCCAGCAGCTCTCTGGGGAGCGGGGCCAACGTCCTGACTTTC. It is translated as CASSSLGSGANVLTF. The genes are TRBV11-2 and TRBJ2-6, with D tentatively TRBD2 (5 bases). The CDR3 covers 15 residues. CDR1 SGHAT and CDR2 FQNNGV come from the germline V gene. V was shortened by 4 bases and J by 4 bases, with 11 bases between the two germline ends.